These T cell receptor beta chains were read from a single sample in a study of blood T cell repertoires in COVID-19. The table came from immunoSEQ multiplex PCR; TCRdb's copy has only in-frame clones and leaves some out. This table has tens of thousands of clones, approximately 82% appearing once. Material for sequencing was peripheral blood. The receptors originated from a human donor in a cohort sampled during active COVID-19. Each CDR3 is given with its conserved first and last residue. A D gene is named only where the DNA matches it firmly. The size field is filled for only some rows; it gives once, few, many or a size class.

j_gene | abundance | v_gene | d_gene | CDR3aa
TRBJ2-5 | . | TRBV11-3 | . | CASSLDGQETQYF
TRBJ1-5 | . | TRBV7-9 | . | CASSLSSGNQPQHF
TRBJ2-5 | once | TRBV24-1 | TRBD1 | CATSGTGTGVRETQYF
TRBJ1-5 | . | TRBV5-6 | TRBD1 | CASSLTGGGSNQPQHF
TRBJ1-1 | . | TRBV3-1/TRBV3-2 | TRBD1 | CASSPTGVRTAEAFF
TRBJ1-2 | . | TRBV29-1 | . | CSARNRGGGHGYTF
TRBJ2-7 | . | TRBV3-1/TRBV3-2 | TRBD2 | CASSQGLAGVEQYF
TRBJ2-5 | . | TRBV6-6 | . | CASSYSNGKGETQYF
TRBJ2-3 | . | TRBV11-3 | TRBD2 | CASSFSGNKRTDTQYF
TRBJ2-7 | once | TRBV28 | . | CASSPWSDYEQYF
TRBJ1-4 | . | TRBV7-2 | . | CASSLTQGLKGKLFF
TRBJ2-7 | . | TRBV20-1 | TRBD1 | CSAEQGYEQYF
TRBJ2-3 | once | TRBV30 | TRBD1 | CAWSAPGQGITDTQYF
TRBJ1-1 | . | TRBV18 | . | CASSPWEGRGKSTEAFF
TRBJ1-1 | . | TRBV7-8 | TRBD1 | CASSWGQGDTEAFF
TRBJ2-5 | once | TRBV9 | . | CASSPRGQETQYF
TRBJ2-2 | few | TRBV9 | TRBD2 | CASSVGQRGTNTGELFF
TRBJ1-1 | once | TRBV11-2 | . | CASSLTWDTTTEAFF
TRBJ2-5 | . | TRBV21-1 | . | CASSKLGQGAGKETQYF
TRBJ2-2 | . | TRBV9 | . | CASSVGGPGELFF
TRBJ2-7 | . | TRBV9 | . | CASSVGAEHAYEQYF
TRBJ2-1 | once | TRBV11-2 | TRBD2 | CASSGTSGGRDEQFF
TRBJ1-1 | . | TRBV24-1 | . | CATSGPPTGSGSEAFF
TRBJ1-1 | once | TRBV5-4 | . | CASSFPGGGRNTEAFF
TRBJ1-1 | . | TRBV5-1 | TRBD1 | CASSEGQGSEAFF
TRBJ1-1 | . | TRBV3-1/TRBV3-2 | . | CASSPRRARGDTEAFF
TRBJ1-5 | . | TRBV6-5 | TRBD1 | CASSWRQGVGQPQHF
TRBJ2-5 | few | TRBV2 | TRBD2 | CASSWGSGVQETQYF
TRBJ1-5 | . | TRBV19 | TRBD1 | CASSIGTGGGQPQHF
TRBJ1-5 | . | TRBV2 | TRBD1 | CASSVGTGRQPQHF
TRBJ2-7 | . | TRBV29-1 | . | CSVSSGTDEQYF